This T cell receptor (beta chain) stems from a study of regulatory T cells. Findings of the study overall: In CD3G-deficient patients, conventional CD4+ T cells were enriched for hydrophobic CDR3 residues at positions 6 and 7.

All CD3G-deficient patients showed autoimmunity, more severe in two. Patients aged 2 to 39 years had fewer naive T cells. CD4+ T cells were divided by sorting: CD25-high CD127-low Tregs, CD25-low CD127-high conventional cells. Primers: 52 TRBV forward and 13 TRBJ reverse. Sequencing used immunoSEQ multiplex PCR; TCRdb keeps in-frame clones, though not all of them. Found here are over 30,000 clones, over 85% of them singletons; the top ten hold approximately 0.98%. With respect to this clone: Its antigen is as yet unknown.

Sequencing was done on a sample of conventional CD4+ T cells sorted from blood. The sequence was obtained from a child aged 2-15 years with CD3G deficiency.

The CDR3 here is CASGRSYEQYF. The DNA of the CDR3 is TGTGCCAGCGGGAGATCCTACGAGCAGTACTTC. J is TRBJ2-5 and V is TRBV27; tentative D call: TRBD2 (5 bases). The J call is in doubt because the DNA end fits TRBJ2-7 better. This CDR3 is 11 amino acids long. The germline V gene has CDR1 MNHEY and CDR2 SMNVEV (reference sequence).